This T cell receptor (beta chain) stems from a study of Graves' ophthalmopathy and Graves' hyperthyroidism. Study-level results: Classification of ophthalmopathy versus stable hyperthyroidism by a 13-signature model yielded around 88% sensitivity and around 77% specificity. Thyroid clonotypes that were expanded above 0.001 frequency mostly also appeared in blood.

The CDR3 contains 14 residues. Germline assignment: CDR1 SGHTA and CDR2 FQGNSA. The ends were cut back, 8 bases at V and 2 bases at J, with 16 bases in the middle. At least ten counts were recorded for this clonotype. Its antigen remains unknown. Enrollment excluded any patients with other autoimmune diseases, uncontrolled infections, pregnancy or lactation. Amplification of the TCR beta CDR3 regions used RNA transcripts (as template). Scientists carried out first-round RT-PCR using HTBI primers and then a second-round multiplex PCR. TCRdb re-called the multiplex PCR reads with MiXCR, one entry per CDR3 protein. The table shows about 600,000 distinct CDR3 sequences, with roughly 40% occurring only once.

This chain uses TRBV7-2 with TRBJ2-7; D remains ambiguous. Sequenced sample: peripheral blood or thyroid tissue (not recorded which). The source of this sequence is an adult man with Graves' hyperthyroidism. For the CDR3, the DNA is TGTGCCAGCTCTCCTTCTCGACTTACCTACGAGCAGTACTTC. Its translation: CASSPSRLTYEQYF.